Listed below are T cell receptor beta chains from one sample, sequenced in a study of shared clonotypes between healthy human individuals. TCRdb keeps only in-frame clones here, not all; method: immunoSEQ multiplex PCR. This table holds some 980,000 clones, approximately 76% found once. Sequences were obtained from memory CD4+ T cells sorted from blood. Receptors were obtained from a man between 18 and 29 years old in good health. Both conserved end residues are trimmed from each CDR3. Fields, in order: clone size, CDR3 length, J gene, V gene, CDR3 protein. A row's size may be missing; if present it is once, few, many or a size class.

size: -
length: 12
J: TRBJ2-1
V: TRBV5-1
CDR3: ASSLRSSYNEQF

size: -
length: 14
J: TRBJ2-1
V: TRBV4-1
CDR3: ASSQGVGGSYNEQF

size: -
length: 12
J: TRBJ2-1
V: TRBV7-9
CDR3: ASSLRAGSNEQF

size: -
length: 14
J: TRBJ2-2
V: TRBV7-7
CDR3: ASSPSSGRRTGELF

size: -
length: 12
J: TRBJ2-3
V: TRBV25-1
CDR3: ASSDTFRTDTQY

size: -
length: 9
J: TRBJ1-3
V: TRBV20-1
CDR3: SARAGNTIY

size: -
length: 11
J: TRBJ1-5
V: TRBV30
CDR3: AWRNSGERPQH

size: -
length: 11
J: TRBJ1-1
V: TRBV5-4
CDR3: ASSVQGNKKAF

size: -
length: 14
J: TRBJ2-5
V: TRBV2
CDR3: ASYGEQGIPVKTQY

size: -
length: 12
J: TRBJ1-5
V: TRBV30
CDR3: AWSAQKSNQPQH

size: once
length: 12
J: TRBJ2-1
V: TRBV10-3
CDR3: AISESGGAYEQF

size: -
length: 13
J: TRBJ2-5
V: TRBV7-2
CDR3: ASSLASGPQETQY

size: -
length: 15
J: TRBJ1-6
V: TRBV30
CDR3: AWSWDRGSSDNSPLH

size: -
length: 10
J: TRBJ1-4
V: TRBV6-6
CDR3: ASRSPNEKLF

size: -
length: 11
J: TRBJ2-3
V: TRBV11-3
CDR3: ATAAASTDTQY

size: few
length: 12
J: TRBJ1-2
V: TRBV5-5
CDR3: ASSLGEGRYGYT

size: -
length: 15
J: TRBJ1-5
V: TRBV6-1
CDR3: ASSEILGWQLSQPQH

size: -
length: 14
J: TRBJ2-7
V: TRBV5-6
CDR3: ASSTRGPQKSYEQY

size: -
length: 11
J: TRBJ1-1
V: TRBV18
CDR3: ASSPRGRTEAF

size: -
length: 13
J: TRBJ2-1
V: TRBV4-3
CDR3: ASSLSLSSYNEQF

size: -
length: 8
J: TRBJ1-1
V: TRBV29-1
CDR3: SATNTEAF

size: -
length: 13
J: TRBJ1-6
V: TRBV5-4
CDR3: ASSTGQGHNSPLH

size: -
length: 14
J: TRBJ2-7
V: TRBV5-4
CDR3: ASSLMDSGSSYEQY

size: -
length: 11
J: TRBJ2-1
V: TRBV28
CDR3: ASSLSAGGEQF

size: few
length: 14
J: TRBJ1-2
V: TRBV4-2
CDR3: ASSQDSATGDFGYT

size: -
length: 10
J: TRBJ2-2
V: TRBV30
CDR3: AWTSGISGLF

size: -
length: 13
J: TRBJ1-5
V: TRBV5-1
CDR3: ASSLGGAENQPQH

size: -
length: 16
J: TRBJ2-1
V: TRBV9
CDR3: ASSVGAGVGSSYNEQF

size: -
length: 12
J: TRBJ2-1
V: TRBV7-6
CDR3: ASSLDFRGQGQF

size: -
length: 13
J: TRBJ2-7
V: TRBV19
CDR3: ASSMEGRSSYEQY

size: -
length: 12
J: TRBJ2-5
V: TRBV5-1
CDR3: ASSWDRGQETQY

size: -
length: 12
J: TRBJ1-5
V: TRBV30
CDR3: AWSVGRRNQPQH

size: -
length: 13
J: TRBJ2-2
V: TRBV15
CDR3: ATSELAGANGELF

size: -
length: 14
J: TRBJ2-3
V: TRBV5-1
CDR3: ASSWGTGIGTDTQY

size: -
length: 11
J: TRBJ2-1
V: TRBV7-9
CDR3: ASSKTDPTAQF

size: -
length: 11
J: TRBJ2-3
V: TRBV19
CDR3: ASRRKGTDTQY

size: -
length: 13
J: TRBJ2-6
V: TRBV28
CDR3: ASTFRGSGANVLT

size: -
length: 9
J: TRBJ2-5
V: TRBV19
CDR3: ASGTQETQY

size: -
length: 12
J: TRBJ2-7
V: TRBV4-1
CDR3: ASSQQLGSYEQY

size: -
length: 13
J: TRBJ2-2
V: TRBV7-9
CDR3: ASSLGQGITGELF

size: many
length: 10
J: TRBJ2-1
V: TRBV15
CDR3: ATSRDNNEQF

size: -
length: 13
J: TRBJ2-5
V: TRBV7-7
CDR3: ASSQTFQGGETQY

size: -
length: 12
J: TRBJ2-7
V: TRBV6-6
CDR3: ASSYMAGAVEQY

size: -
length: 12
J: TRBJ2-7
V: TRBV6-5
CDR3: ASSRTGNSYEQY

size: -
length: 11
J: TRBJ1-2
V: TRBV12-5
CDR3: ASGLGSMGGYT